This T cell receptor (beta chain) was sequenced for a study of Graves' ophthalmopathy and Graves' hyperthyroidism. General study results and limits: In blood, most expanded thyroid clonotypes above 0.001 frequency were also detected.

As to this clonotype: What it recognizes is unknown. A read error may produce the germline difference seen at one junction end.

Germline assignment: CDR1 LNHDA and CDR2 SQIVND (reference sequence). The CDR3 length is 13 residues. RNA transcripts served as template for amplifying TCR beta CDR3 sequences. Second-round multiplex PCR came after a first-round RT-PCR that employed HTBI primers. A single record per CDR3 protein comes from TCRdb applying MiXCR to the multiplex PCR reads. The top ten clones hold more than 5.5% of a sample with over 500,000 distinct CDR3 sequences, roughly 20% of them seen once. The authors enrolled newly diagnosed hyperthyroidism patients aged 18 to 65 with under 2 months' duration. Certain patients were not enrolled. These were patients with other autoimmune diseases, uncontrolled infections, pregnancy or lactation.

The J gene is TRBJ1-1, the V gene TRBV19; no reliable D call. Sequenced material: peripheral blood. The sequence was obtained from a woman under 30 with stable Graves' hyperthyroidism. Some clones in this sample may be carry-over from other donors' samples. The CDR3 region has the DNA TGCGCCTCCCCCAACGGGGAGAACACTGAAGCTTTCTTT. Amino acid sequence: CASPNGENTEAFF. Supplemented by reference TRBV19 and TRBJ1-1, the full variable domain reads DGGITQSPKYLFRKEGQNVTLSCEQNLNHDAMYWYRQDPGQGLRLIYYSQIVNDFQKGDIAEGYSVSREKKESFPLTVTSAQKNPTAFYLCASPNGENTEAFFGQGTRLTVV.